These 14 T cell receptor beta chains originate from one sample sequenced in a study of cytomegalovirus exposure and HLA in healthy donors. Generated by immunoSEQ multiplex PCR, the TCRdb table keeps only in-frame clones and is missing some. The sample has 50,000 to 70,000 clones, 90% to 95% seen once; the top ten hold 5.5% to 7.5%. The sample consisted of PBMCs. These receptor sequences come from a woman between 18 and 29 years old in good health and CMV-seropositive.

The chain recombines TRBV2 with TRBJ2-7; 10 bases match TRBD1. In germline, CDR1 is SNHLY, CDR2 FYNNEI. The V and J ends lost 10 bases and 1 base, in that order; junction bases with no gene match: 7. The length of the CDR3 is 14 residues. Written as DNA, the CDR3 is TGTGCCACCACCCGGGACAGGGGATCCTACGAGCAGTACTTC. It yields the protein CATTRDRGSYEQYF.

This chain uses TRBV7-8 with TRBJ2-2; TRBD2 matches at 12 bases. The CDR3 has 18 residues. The junction had 12 bases not matched to a gene; V was cut back by 2 bases and J by 8 bases. The germline CDR1 and CDR2 sequences are SGHVS and FQNEAQ. The CDR3 sequence is CASSLSPKLAGGPGELFF. The CDR3 bases are TGTGCCAGCAGCTTATCCCCGAAGCTAGCGGGAGGGCCTGGGGAGCTGTTTTTT.

V usage is TRBV19 and J usage is TRBJ1-1, with D tentatively TRBD1 (6 bases). This CDR3 has 13 residues. Germline CDR1 LNHDA, CDR2 SQIVND (reference sequence). Trimming removed 6 bases from V and 5 bases from J, with 13 bases in between. The CDR3 DNA is TGTGCCAGTAGCTCAAACAGGGAAACTGAAGCTTTCTTT. It yields the protein CASSSNRETEAFF.

This clone was seen just once. The chain carries TRBV29-1 and TRBJ2-1; 10 nucleotides agree with TRBD2. The V gene's germline CDR1 is SQVTM and CDR2 ANQGSEA. This CDR3 has 15 residues. V shed 7 bases, J shed 7 bases, and the junction held 13 bases outside the gene matches. The DNA for the CDR3 is TGCAGCGCGGGGCGGAAGCGGGGGGGCCCAAATGAGCAGTTCTTC. Its translation is CSAGRKRGGPNEQFF.

The CDR3 nucleotides read TGTGCCATCAGTGAAACAATCGGGGAGCTGTTTTTT. This sequence encodes CAISETIGELFF. The chain joins TRBV10-3 to TRBJ2-2, with D unresolved. Trimming removed 3 bases at V and 7 bases at J, with 6 bases between. Germline CDR1 ENHRY, CDR2 SYGVKD. This CDR3 is built from 12 residues.

This clone was picked up one time. This chain uses TRBV28 with TRBJ1-5; D is unclear. The V gene lost 6 bases and the J gene lost 5 bases, with 8 bases spanning the gap. The germline V gene encodes CDR1 MDHEN and CDR2 SYDVKM. The CDR3 is 12 amino acids. CDR3 loop: CASRAADQPQHF. In DNA form, the CDR3 reads TGTGCCAGCAGGGCGGCGGATCAGCCCCAGCATTTT.

This clone was seen a single time. The rearrangement links TRBV5-1 to TRBJ2-1; 9 positions match TRBD2. Trimming took 6 bases from V and 0 from J; bases not matched to a gene: 10. The CDR3 consists of 17 residues. Germline CDR1 is SGHRS and CDR2 is YFSETQ. The CDR3 is CASNRLAERSSYNEQFF. CDR3 nucleotides: TGCGCCAGCAATCGACTAGCGGAGCGGAGCTCCTACAATGAGCAGTTCTTC.

The rearrangement joins TRBV13 to TRBJ2-1; possibly TRBD2 for D (6 bases). Germline loops: CDR1 PRHDT, CDR2 FYEKMQ (reference sequence). The CDR3 sequence is 14 residues long. V lost 5 bases, J lost 9 bases, and 17 bases lay in between. The CDR3 region has the DNA TGTGCCAGCAGCCCCAGCCCGACTAGTCTTGAGCAGTTCTTC. Its protein product is CASSPSPTSLEQFF.

The chain recombines TRBV9 with TRBJ2-7, with TRBD1 as a possible D gene (6 bases). Germline V lookup: CDR1 SGDLS, CDR2 YYNGEE. The CDR3 totals 14 residues. V lost 4 bases and J 7 bases, leaving 18 bases between the germline ends. The CDR3 nucleotides read TGTGCCAGCAGCCCGCACCACAGGGAAGAGGAGCAGTACTTC. Its translation: CASSPHHREEEQYF. Full variable domain (rest looked up from reference TRBV9 and TRBJ2-7): DSGVTQTPKHLITATGQRVTLRCSPRSGDLSVYWYQQSLDQGLQFLIQYYNGEERAKGNILERFSAQQFPDLHSELNLSSLELGDSALYFCASSPHHREEEQYFGPGTRLTVT.

V and J are TRBV28 and TRBJ2-2, with 7 bases matching TRBD2. V lost 2 bases to trimming and J lost 6 bases; unmatched junction nucleotides: 3. The length of the CDR3 is 14 residues. From germline, CDR1 is MDHEN and CDR2 SYDVKM. The CDR3 region is CASSLGGLPGELFF. The CDR3 coding sequence is TGTGCCAGCAGTTTAGGGGGACTACCCGGGGAGCTGTTTTTT.

This clone came up once. V gene TRBV7-2 combines with J gene TRBJ1-2, with 9 bases identical to TRBD1. With 5 bases clipped from V and 8 bases from J, the junction kept 12 bases outside the gene matches. The CDR3 loop spans 15 amino acids. The germline V gene encodes CDR1 SGHTA and CDR2 FQGNSA. The CDR3 nucleotides read TGTGCCAGCAGCGGCCCCGGGACAGGGCTCGGCGGCTACACCTTC. Amino acids: CASSGPGTGLGGYTF.

The J gene is TRBJ1-3, the V gene TRBV5-4; D is uncertain. Germline-derived CDR1 and CDR2 are SGHNT and YYREEE (reference sequence). V was cut by 2 bases and J by 2 bases, with 11 bases left in between. The CDR3 spans 15 residues. The CDR3 loop is CASSLRSAPGNTIYF. CDR3 DNA sequence: TGTGCCAGCAGCTTAAGGAGCGCTCCTGGAAACACCATATATTTT.

CDR3 region: CASSNRTSRAGNTQYF. CDR3 DNA sequence: TGCGCCAGCAGCAATCGGACTAGCCGGGCGGGGAATACGCAGTATTTT. V is TRBV5-1 and J is TRBJ2-3; TRBD2 matches at 8 bases. V gave up 4 bases and J gave up 7 bases; unmatched junction bases: 14. CDR1 and CDR2 (germline): SGHRS, YFSETQ. This CDR3 has 16 residues.

This sequence joins TRBV4-1 and TRBJ2-5, with D uncertain. With 3 bases removed from V and 1 base from J, the gap between germline ends came to 18 bases. CDR1 and CDR2 from the germline V gene are MGHRA and YSYEKL. The CDR3 has 17 residues. The CDR3 sequence is CASSQTFLQAAQETQYF. As DNA, the CDR3 is TGCGCCAGCAGCCAGACGTTCCTCCAGGCAGCCCAAGAGACCCAGTACTTC.